This TCR beta chain comes out of a study of cytomegalovirus exposure and HLA in healthy donors. Study context: Genotyping of under 500 donors showed that about 84% belonged to the Caucasian-associated ancestry cluster. Study-wide points: Sequencing depth across donors, presence/absence analyses assumed, was roughly uniform. A missense variant in DCLRE1C was later tied to TCR beta V- and J-gene trimming.

Worth noting for this clone: Its target is not known.

V lost 6 bases to trimming and J lost 1 base, with 10 bases between them. Germline V lookup: CDR1 MNHEY, CDR2 SVGAGI. CDR3 length equals 14 residues. 13 Jbeta primers and 60 Vbeta primers were used for the PCR. TCRdb's copy holds only in-frame clones and misses some; the assay was immunoSEQ multiplex PCR. The top ten hold about 12% of the sample, which has 150,000 to 200,000 clones, roughly 80% seen once. J is TRBJ1-5 and V is TRBV6-5; unclear D gene. Material for sequencing was PBMCs. This TCR was recovered from a woman in her 50s in good health and CMV-seronegative. The CDR3 reads CASRPTRSNQPQHF. The CDR3 DNA is TGTGCCAGCAGACCAACCAGGAGCAATCAGCCCCAGCATTTT.